The next 32 T cell receptor beta chains were all read from a single sample in a study of OX40 agonist ivuxolimab in advanced cancers. Assay: immunoSEQ multiplex PCR; the TCRdb copy retains only in-frame clones and omits some. The sample contains approximately 32,000 clones, less than 90% of which appear only once. Source: CD4+ or CD8+ T cells sorted from blood, taken in a trial of the OX40 agonist ivuxolimab. The receptors derive from an adult with an advanced solid tumor such as melanoma, head and neck, liver or kidney cancer.

The chain recombines TRBV4-1 with TRBJ2-7; D gene unclear. Trimming cost V 1 base and J 3 bases, with 7 bases left between them. The CDR3 length is 13 residues. Germline lookup yields CDR1 MGHRA and CDR2 YSYEKL. The CDR3 spells CASSQALGYEQYF. The CDR3 DNA reads as TGCGCCAGCAGCCAAGCCCTCGGCTACGAGCAGTACTTC.

V and J are TRBV5-4 and TRBJ1-2, with D unresolved. V was pared by 4 bases and J by 0 bases, with 16 bases between. From germline, CDR1 is SGHNT and CDR2 YYREEE (reference sequence). The CDR3 consists of 16 residues. The CDR3 coding sequence is TGTGCCAGCAGCCCCAGGCCCAAAGTCACTAACTATGGCTACACCTTC. Protein: CASSPRPKVTNYGYTF.

The chain combines TRBV28 with TRBJ2-1; 8 bases match TRBD2. The V gene's germline CDR1 is MDHEN and CDR2 SYDVKM. The CDR3 totals 15 residues. Unmatched junction bases numbered 8, after V lost 2 bases and J lost 8 bases. The DNA for the CDR3 is TGTGCCAGCAGTTTAACCTTAGCGGGAAGGGATGAGCAGTTCTTC. Translating it yields CASSLTLAGRDEQFF. Looking up the rest from reference TRBV28 and TRBJ2-1 gives the full variable domain: DVKVTQSSRYLVKRTGEKVFLECVQDMDHENMFWYRQDPGLGLRLIYFSYDVKMKEKGDIPEGYSVSREKKERFSLILESASTNQTSMYLCASSLTLAGRDEQFFGPGTRLTVL.

The gene calls are TRBV5-1 and TRBJ2-7; D is possibly TRBD1 (5 bases). Deletions cut 5 bases from V and 3 bases from J, with 12 bases between. The length of the CDR3 is 13 residues. Germline CDR1 and CDR2: SGHRS and YFSETQ. This CDR3 is CASRKDNLYEQYF. CDR3 DNA sequence: TGCGCCAGCAGGAAGGACAACCTCTACGAGCAGTACTTC.

This clone was recorded once. The gene calls are TRBV29-1 and TRBJ2-7; no clear D. CDR1 is SQVTM, CDR2 ANQGSEA, per germline. The CDR3 is 11 amino acids. Trimming took 3 bases from V and 5 from J, leaving 8 bases between them. In nucleotides, the CDR3 is TGCAGCGTTGAGTCGGGTAACGAGCAGTACTTC. Protein product: CSVESGNEQYF.

The chain joins TRBV7-9 to TRBJ2-7; D unclear. The germline V and J ends were trimmed by 4 bases and 2 bases, with 3 bases remaining between them. This CDR3 contains 11 residues. Germline V gives CDR1 SEHNR, CDR2 FQNEAQ (reference sequence). CDR3 protein: CASSSAYEQYF. For the CDR3, the DNA is TGTGCCAGCAGCTCGGCCTACGAGCAGTACTTC.

The V and J genes are TRBV29-1 and TRBJ2-7, with TRBD1 matching over 9 bases. The V and J ends lost 7 bases and 5 bases, in that order; junction bases with no gene match: 9. This CDR3 comprises 13 residues. In germline, CDR1 is SQVTM, CDR2 ANQGSEA. The CDR3: CSGRDRAYDEQYF. In DNA form, the CDR3 reads TGCAGCGGCCGGGACAGGGCCTACGACGAGCAGTACTTC.

The chain recombines TRBV5-6 with TRBJ2-5; D is ambiguous. Judging by the DNA end, TRBJ2-7 fits better; the J call may be wrong. The V gene's germline CDR1 is SGHDT and CDR2 YYEEEE. This CDR3 is 13 amino acids long. The CDR3 is CASSLGNSYEQYF. CDR3 in DNA: TGTGCCAGCAGCTTGGGCAACTCCTACGAGCAGTACTTC.

Within the sample, this clone is medium-sized (0.01 to 0.1%). This chain joins TRBV19 and TRBJ1-5, with D possibly TRBD1 on 5 matching bases. This CDR3 region has 17 residues. Trimming removed 3 bases from V and 5 bases from J, with 20 bases in between. CDR1 and CDR2 from the germline V gene are LNHDA and SQIVND (reference sequence). The CDR3 sequence is CASSIPSIMRGDQPQHF. The CDR3, as DNA: TGTGCCAGTAGTATCCCTTCCATTATGAGGGGCGATCAGCCCCAGCATTTT.

This rearrangement joins TRBV25-1 to TRBJ2-5, with 8 bases aligning to TRBD1. The CDR3 sequence is 14 residues long. V shed 10 bases, J shed 0 bases, and the junction held 7 bases outside the gene matches. Per germline, CDR1 MGHDK and CDR2 SYGVNS. Here the CDR3 reads CATRDRRDQETQYF. The CDR3 nucleotides are TGTGCCACCCGGGACAGGAGGGACCAAGAGACCCAGTACTTC.

The genes are TRBV30 and TRBJ1-1; D uncertain. The V gene's germline CDR1 is GTSNPN and CDR2 SVGIG (reference sequence). V lost 2 bases and J lost 5, with 15 bases in between. The length of the CDR3 is 14 residues. The CDR3 DNA reads TGTGCCTGGAGTCTGGGCCCTCTCGGAACTGAAGCTTTCTTT. Amino acid sequence: CAWSLGPLGTEAFF. Variable domain in full (rest from reference TRBV30 and TRBJ1-1): SQTIHQWPATLVQPVGSPLSLECTVEGTSNPNLYWYRQAAGRGLQLLFYSVGIGQISSEVPQNLSASRPQDRQFILSSKKLLLSDSGFYLCAWSLGPLGTEAFFGQGTRLTVV.

The chain couples TRBV7-9 to TRBJ1-5; 7 nucleotides line up with TRBD1. The germline V gene has CDR1 SEHNR and CDR2 FQNEAQ (reference sequence). With 3 bases clipped from V and 6 bases from J, the junction kept 5 bases outside the gene matches. The CDR3 is made up of 14 amino acids. CDR3 sequence reads: CASSFAGGGQPQHF. CDR3 in DNA: TGTGCCAGCAGCTTTGCAGGGGGAGGTCAGCCCCAGCATTTT. Based on the CDR3 plus reference TRBV7-9 and TRBJ1-5, the full variable domain is DTGVSQNPRHKITKRGQNVTFRCDPISEHNRLYWYRQTLGQGPEFLTYFQNEAQLEKSRLLSDRFSAERPKGSFSTLEIQRTEQGDSAMYLCASSFAGGGQPQHFGDGTRLSIL.

As DNA, the CDR3 is TGTGCCAGCAGCTTGGTGATGCGGGAGGGGGATACGCAGTATTTT. Protein: CASSLVMREGDTQYF. J is TRBJ2-3 and V is TRBV5-6, with 9 bases lining up with TRBD2. V was clipped by 0 bases and J by 6 bases; unmatched bases: 5. The CDR3 extends over 15 amino acids. The V gene's germline CDR1 is SGHDT and CDR2 YYEEEE.

The rearrangement links TRBV6-6 to TRBJ1-2, with a tentative D call TRBD1 (5 bases). CDR3 size: 14 residues. The germline gives CDR1 MNHNY, CDR2 SVGAGI (reference sequence). V was pared by 5 bases and J by 8 bases, with 18 bases between. Here the CDR3 reads CASSAPGLMGGYTF. DNA of the CDR3: TGTGCCAGCAGTGCTCCGGGACTGATGGGCGGCTACACCTTC.

This clone was found a few times. The rearrangement links TRBV7-2 to TRBJ2-5; D is possibly TRBD2 (6 bases). CDR1 is SGHTA and CDR2 is FQGNSA in the germline V gene. This CDR3 region has 15 residues. V gave up 1 base and J gave up 5 bases, with 14 bases separating them. Here the CDR3 DNA reads TGTGCCAGCAGCTTAGTGTTCTCGGGACTGGAGACCCAGTACTTC. It translates to CASSLVFSGLETQYF.

The chain carries TRBV4-1 and TRBJ2-7; 8 positions agree with TRBD1. The V and J ends lost 0 bases and 7 bases, in that order; junction bases with no gene match: 11. Per the germline V gene, CDR1 is MGHRA and CDR2 is YSYEKL. This CDR3 has 16 amino acids. The CDR3 loop is CASSQDGGRGRREQYF. In DNA form, the CDR3 reads TGCGCCAGCAGCCAAGATGGTGGCAGGGGGCGAAGGGAGCAGTACTTC.

This chain connects TRBV6-6 to TRBJ2-2, with D tentatively TRBD1 (6 bases). CDR3 size: 16 residues. Germline CDR1 and CDR2: MNHNY and SVGAGI (reference sequence). The V end was cut by 0 bases, the J end by 4 bases, with 12 bases between. CDR3 bases: TGTGCCAGCAGTTACTCGCTGGGGGCCAGCACCGGGGAGCTGTTTTTT. Amino acids: CASSYSLGASTGELFF.

V is TRBV5-8 and J is TRBJ1-2, with D tentatively TRBD1 (5 bases). CDR1 and CDR2 from the germline V gene are SGHTS and YDEGEE. CDR3 length: 15 residues. Trimming took 1 base from V and 4 from J, leaving 14 bases between them. DNA for the CDR3: TGTGCCAGCAGCTTGCGGGGGACCGTTGGCTATGGCTACACCTTC. This translates into CASSLRGTVGYGYTF.

The chain combines TRBV7-9 with TRBJ2-1; 12 bases line up with TRBD2. After removal of 4 bases from V and 7 bases from J, the junction contained 5 bases not matched to a gene. The CDR3 is made up of 15 amino acids. The germline V gene encodes CDR1 SEHNR and CDR2 FQNEAQ (reference sequence). CDR3 nucleotides: TGTGCCAGCAGCTGGGGAACTAGCGGGAGGAATGAGCAGTTCTTC. Its protein product is CASSWGTSGRNEQFF.

CDR3 coding DNA: TGCGCCAGCAGCCAGGTACTAGCGAATGAGCAGTTCTTC. Translating it yields CASSQVLANEQFF. The V gene is TRBV4-3, the J gene TRBJ2-1; 7 bases fit TRBD2. CDR3 length equals 13 residues. The ends lost 3 bases at V and 7 bases at J; junction bases unmatched: 3. Germline loops: CDR1 LGHNA, CDR2 YSLEER.

This chain connects TRBV7-3 to TRBJ1-1; 7 bases line up with TRBD1. The CDR3 has 15 amino acids. J gave up 6 bases and V 5 bases, and 12 bases lay outside the gene matches. CDR1 SGHTA and CDR2 FQGTGA come from the germline V gene. Here the CDR3 reads CASSPRGGTQSEAFF. Written as DNA, the CDR3 is TGTGCCAGCAGCCCCAGGGGGGGAACACAATCTGAAGCTTTCTTT.

V usage is TRBV6-1 and J usage is TRBJ2-7, with D uncertain. CDR3 length equals 12 residues. Trimming shortened V by 0 bases and J by 6 bases, and 6 bases separated the two germline ends. Germline values: CDR1 MNHNS, CDR2 SASEGT. As DNA, the CDR3 is TGTGCCAGCAGTGAAGCGGTGCCCGAGCAGTACTTC. Translated, it gives CASSEAVPEQYF.

The V and J genes are TRBV7-9 and TRBJ2-7; 13 nucleotides align to TRBD2. Losses at the gene ends were 5 bases for V and 3 bases for J; bases not matched to a gene: 7. The CDR3 is 16 amino acids. CDR1 is SEHNR, CDR2 FQNEAQ, per germline (reference sequence). The DNA for the CDR3 is TGTGCCAGCAGCCGGACTAGCGGGAGTCGGCACTACGAGCAGTACTTC. Protein: CASSRTSGSRHYEQYF.

V gene TRBV28 combines with J gene TRBJ1-2; 11 bases fit TRBD1. This CDR3 is 17 amino acids long. Losses at the gene ends were 3 bases for V and 3 bases for J; bases not matched to a gene: 9. The germline CDR1 and CDR2 sequences are MDHEN and SYDVKM. The CDR3 DNA is TGTGCCAGCAGTTTGGGACAGGGGGTGTTTAGTGACTATGGCTACACCTTC. It codes for CASSLGQGVFSDYGYTF.

The chain carries TRBV7-2 and TRBJ1-2; D uncertain. V lost 1 base and J 10 bases, leaving 13 bases between the germline ends. This CDR3 comprises 13 residues. CDR1 and CDR2 from the germline V gene are SGHTA and FQGNSA. Here the CDR3 DNA reads TGTGCCAGCAGCTTAGTACCAGCCCGACCCTACACCTTC. Translation gives CASSLVPARPYTF.

As to this clone: It may be a read error: a sequence one base away is much more abundant. The J gene is TRBJ1-5, the V gene TRBV19; D is uncertain. The CDR3 spans 13 residues. Germline loops: CDR1 LNHDA, CDR2 SQIVND (reference sequence). The CDR3 protein is CTSSINKNQPQHF. CDR3 nucleotides: TGTACCAGTAGTATAAACAAGAATCAGCCCCAGCATTTT.

This clone appeared once. The genes are TRBV7-9 and TRBJ2-2; D is unclear. This CDR3 spans 13 amino acids. V was clipped by 6 bases and J by 2 bases, with 7 bases between them. The germline gives CDR1 SEHNR, CDR2 FQNEAQ (reference sequence). CDR3 protein: CASRSVNTGELFF. The CDR3 DNA reads TGTGCCAGCAGGTCGGTTAACACCGGGGAGCTGTTTTTT.

The genes are TRBV30 and TRBJ2-7; D gene ambiguous. V lost 0 bases, J lost 1 base, and 4 bases lay in between. Germline-derived CDR1 and CDR2 are GTSNPN and SVGIG (reference sequence). The CDR3 has 12 amino acids. CDR3 DNA: TGTGCCTGGAGTGTCGTGTCCTACGAGCAGTACTTC. Translation gives CAWSVVSYEQYF.

This rearrangement joins TRBV7-3 to TRBJ2-1; D gene unclear. V was pared by 4 bases and J by 5 bases, with 9 bases between. This CDR3 is built from 13 residues. Germline CDR1 and CDR2: SGHTA and FQGTGA. CDR3 nucleotide sequence: TGTGCCAGCAGCTCCCCCCCCGACAATGAGCAGTTCTTC. Translating it yields CASSSPPDNEQFF.

The CDR3 reads CASSYPDRDEQYF. CDR3 nucleotides: TGTGCCAGCAGTTACCCCGACAGGGACGAGCAGTACTTC. The gene calls are TRBV6-5 and TRBJ2-7; 7 bases line up with TRBD1. Germline CDR1 and CDR2: MNHEY and SVGAGI. With 2 bases clipped from V and 5 bases from J, the junction kept 3 bases outside the gene matches. The CDR3 loop spans 13 amino acids.

The chain employs TRBV5-6 and TRBJ2-1; 11 nucleotides line up with TRBD2. The CDR3 runs to 15 residues. Per the germline V gene, CDR1 is SGHDT and CDR2 is YYEEEE. The ends lost 5 bases at V and 6 bases at J; junction bases unmatched: 7. The CDR3 region is CASSYSGRAINEQFF. In nucleotides, the CDR3 is TGTGCCAGCAGTTATAGCGGGAGGGCCATCAATGAGCAGTTCTTC.

The rearrangement links TRBV9 to TRBJ2-1, with a possible D match to TRBD2 (5 bases). Germline V CDR1 and CDR2: SGDLS, YYNGEE. The V gene lost 0 bases and the J gene lost 5 bases, with 15 bases spanning the gap. The CDR3 runs to 16 residues. The CDR3 here is CASSVVSGLGHNEQFF. DNA for the CDR3: TGTGCCAGCAGCGTAGTTTCTGGACTTGGTCACAATGAGCAGTTCTTC.